The entry below describes one T cell receptor (beta chain). Its specificity is not known. Extracted RNA was reverse transcribed, and the resulting cDNA served as sequencing template. TCRdb's copy holds only in-frame clones and misses some; the assay was immunoSEQ multiplex PCR. The sample yields about 190,000 clones, about three fifths seen once. The trim removed 3 bases at V and 1 base at J, leaving 6 bases unmatched. CDR3 size: 15 residues. Germline V gene lookup returns CDR1 SQVTM and CDR2 ANQGSEA. Treatment defined: oral pan-JAK inhibitor, 5-10 mg twice daily. The record originates from a study of CD8+ T cells in alopecia areata. At the level of the study: Treated patients were given oral tofacitinib, which was dosed at 5 to 10 mg twice daily. Study outcomes and limitations: Under tofacitinib, fewer expanded CD8+ clones appeared among the top 100 scalp clones.

The sequenced sample was CD4+ T cells sorted from blood, obtained at week 4, from a patient treated with tofacitinib. The V and J genes are TRBV29-1 and TRBJ2-1; 7 bases are shared with TRBD2. The TCR originated in a human donor with alopecia areata. CDR3 bases: TGCAGCGTTGATCCCCCGGGAGGTTCCTACAATGAGCAGTTCTTC. As protein: CSVDPPGGSYNEQFF.